Listed here are 5 T cell receptor beta chains from one sample, sequenced in a study of neoadjuvant anti-PD-1 for oral cavity cancer. The time point is: after neoadjuvant nivolumab, at surgical resection. Sequencing was performed with immunoSEQ multiplex PCR; in TCRdb, only in-frame clones are kept and a portion is missing. The sample has more than 13,000 clones, approximately 73% seen once; the top ten hold 2.8%. The sequenced sample was PBMCs, obtained after nivolumab (anti-PD-1) treatment. The source is a person between 40 and 85 years old with oral cavity squamous cell carcinoma.

The rearrangement links TRBV6-6 to TRBJ2-7, with 8 positions matching TRBD2. The CDR3 totals 12 residues. CDR1 and CDR2 (germline): MNHNY, SVGAGI (reference sequence). V gave up 5 bases and J gave up 7 bases; unmatched junction bases: 4. The CDR3 bases are TGTGCCAGCAGTCTCGGGGGGGGTGAGCAGTACTTC. This translates into CASSLGGGEQYF.

A few counts support this clone. This rearrangement joins TRBV27 to TRBJ2-7; D assignment may be TRBD1 or TRBD2 (5 bases each). CDR3 length equals 14 residues. Deletions cut 1 base from V and 0 bases from J, with 7 bases between. The V gene's germline CDR1 is MNHEY and CDR2 SMNVEV (reference sequence). The CDR3 loop reads CASSLWGSSYEQYF. The DNA of the CDR3 is TGTGCCAGCAGTTTATGGGGGAGCTCCTACGAGCAGTACTTC.

The chain joins TRBV7-9 to TRBJ2-1; 15 nucleotides agree with TRBD2. This CDR3 contains 17 residues. The junction had 6 bases not matched to a gene; V was cut back by 1 base and J by 8 bases. Looked up from germline, CDR1 is SEHNR and CDR2 is FQNEAQ (reference sequence). The CDR3 loop is CASSLELGLAGGYEQFF. CDR3 coding DNA: TGTGCCAGCAGCTTAGAGTTGGGACTAGCGGGAGGCTATGAGCAGTTCTTC.

The V and J genes are TRBV6-1 and TRBJ2-1; D call uncertain. With 0 bases removed from V and 8 bases from J, the gap between germline ends came to 17 bases. The CDR3 runs 16 residues. The germline CDR1 and CDR2 sequences are MNHNS and SASEGT. The CDR3 loop reads CASSEAWDSPSDEQFF. CDR3 sequence (DNA): TGTGCCAGCAGTGAAGCCTGGGATTCTCCATCGGATGAGCAGTTCTTC.

A few counts support this clone. The rearrangement joins TRBV6-6 to TRBJ1-3, with TRBD1 as a possible D gene (5 bases). The CDR3 loop spans 14 amino acids. Germline assignment: CDR1 MNHNY and CDR2 SVGAGI (reference sequence). V lost 6 bases and J 0 bases, leaving 9 bases between the germline ends. CDR3 DNA: TGTGCCAGCAGATATGACAGCTCTGGAAACACCATATATTTT. Translation: CASRYDSSGNTIYF.